This T cell receptor (beta chain) comes out of a study of shared clonotypes between healthy human individuals. Study observations and caveats: All-four-donor shared clonotypes had higher generation probabilities than non-shared clonotypes did. Roughly 5% of naive CD4 clonotypes were shared across several donors.

Germline V lookup: CDR1 SQVTM, CDR2 ANQGSEA. The CDR3 consists of 13 residues. V lost 7 bases and J 6 bases, leaving 18 bases between the germline ends. To note about this clone: Its matching antigen is unknown.

Positively selected for CCR7, the CD45RO-negative cells used as naive CD8 cells excluded terminally differentiated effector memory CD45RA+ cells. The donor population consisted of healthy HIV-negative adults with no recent acute infections or vaccinations. The protocol was immunoSEQ multiplex PCR, while the TCRdb copy is restricted to in-frame clones and leaves out a portion. The sample contains about 2.1 million clones, 90% to 95% of which appear only once. This TCR came from a man aged 18 to 30 in good health. Some clones in this sample may be carry-over from other donors' samples. The sequenced sample was naive CD8+ T cells from PBMCs. The chain uses TRBV29-1 and TRBJ1-2; TRBD1 might be the D (5 bases). In DNA, the CDR3 is TGCAGCGCGATTACCTCCGGGGCACATGGCTACACCTTC. This encodes CSAITSGAHGYTF.